The 9 T cell receptor beta chains listed next were all sequenced from one sample in a study of cytomegalovirus exposure and HLA in healthy donors. Researchers ran the PCR with 60 Vbeta and 13 Jbeta primers. TCRdb's copy holds only in-frame clones and misses some; the assay was immunoSEQ multiplex PCR. The data contain about 120,000 clones, roughly three quarters of them singletons. The sequencing input was PBMCs. These receptors were collected from a man in his forties or fifties in good health and CMV-seropositive.

This clone was recorded only once. The chain recombines TRBV20-1 with TRBJ1-2; possible D gene TRBD1, 5 bases. In germline, CDR1 is DFQATT, CDR2 SNEGSKA (reference sequence). Trimming removed 3 bases from V and 8 bases from J, with 10 bases in between. The CDR3 loop spans 11 amino acids. CDR3 sequence: CSASRGEGYTF. Written as DNA, the CDR3 is TGCAGTGCTAGTCGGGGGGAGGGCTACACCTTC.

The chain has TRBV5-4 and TRBJ2-7; D is perhaps TRBD2 (5 bases). CDR1 SGHNT and CDR2 YYREEE come from the germline V gene (reference sequence). V was pared by 4 bases and J by 2 bases, with 10 bases between. The CDR3 sequence is 13 residues long. CDR3 loop: CASSPGGPYEQYF. CDR3 sequence (DNA): TGTGCCAGCAGCCCCGGAGGTCCCTACGAGCAGTACTTC.

The gene calls are TRBV15 and TRBJ1-1, with D possibly TRBD1 on 6 matching bases. The V end was cut by 5 bases, the J end by 4 bases, with 14 bases between. Germline V lookup: CDR1 LNHNV, CDR2 YYDKDF (reference sequence). The CDR3 contains 14 residues. The CDR3 region is CATSRGGAATEAFF. The CDR3 DNA reads TGTGCCACCAGCCGCGGGGGGGCGGCCACTGAAGCTTTCTTT.

This chain joins TRBV6-6 and TRBJ2-5; 15 bases agree with TRBD2. J was trimmed by 9 bases and V by 5 bases; bases with no gene match: 10. Germline values: CDR1 MNHNY, CDR2 SVGAGI (reference sequence). The CDR3 runs 16 residues. CDR3 sequence (DNA): TGTGCCAGCAGTAACCCCGGGACTAGCGGGAGGTTGGCCCAGTACTTC. It codes for CASSNPGTSGRLAQYF.

J is TRBJ2-5 and V is TRBV9, with 7 bases matching TRBD2. The CDR3 length is 14 residues. Germline-derived CDR1 and CDR2 are SGDLS and YYNGEE. V lost 0 bases to trimming and J lost 5 bases; unmatched junction nucleotides: 4. The chain's CDR3 is CASSVDTGGETQYF. DNA of the CDR3: TGTGCCAGCAGCGTAGATACCGGGGGGGAGACCCAGTACTTC.

This clone was counted between two and nine times. The chain carries TRBV7-2 and TRBJ2-3; tentative D call: TRBD2 (7 bases). Germline V gene sequence: CDR1 SGHTA, CDR2 FQGNSA. The V end lost 5 bases, the J end lost 1 base, and 13 bases lay between the germline ends. This CDR3 is built from 15 residues. This chain's CDR3 is CASSLQGRGTDTQYF. The CDR3 region has the DNA TGTGCCAGCAGCCTCCAGGGGAGGGGCACAGATACGCAGTATTTT. Based on the CDR3 plus reference TRBV7-2 and TRBJ2-3, the full variable domain is GAGVSQSPSNKVTEKGKDVELRCDPISGHTALYWYRQSLGQGLEFLIYFQGNSAPDKSGLPSDRFSAERTGGSVSTLTIQRTQQEDSAVYLCASSLQGRGTDTQYFGPGTRLTVL.

The chain has TRBV6-1 and TRBJ2-1, with TRBD2 as a possible D gene (5 bases). The CDR3 is 13 amino acids. Between the trimmed V and J ends, which lost 3 bases and 8 bases, there was a span of 11 bases. Per germline, CDR1 MNHNS and CDR2 SASEGT. For the CDR3, the DNA is TGTGCCAGCAGTGAGGCCGGGAACCATGAGCAGTTCTTC. Translated: CASSEAGNHEQFF.

This rearrangement joins TRBV28 to TRBJ1-2; D is ambiguous. CDR3 size: 13 residues. Germline V gene lookup returns CDR1 MDHEN and CDR2 SYDVKM. Trimming left V 1 base short and J 7 bases short, with 10 bases between. In nucleotides, the CDR3 is TGTGCCAGCAGTTTATCGGGAGTCCGTGGCTACACCTTC. Protein: CASSLSGVRGYTF.

The sample holds one count of this clone. This chain joins TRBV18 and TRBJ1-1, with 9 bases matching TRBD1. This CDR3 region has 18 residues. Germline V gives CDR1 KGHSH, CDR2 LQKENI. V shed 5 bases and J 0 bases; nucleotides not matched to a gene: 13. This CDR3 reads CASSSLRGQGRMNTEAFF. The CDR3 DNA is TGTGCCAGCTCATCCCTCCGGGGACAGGGTCGTATGAACACTGAAGCTTTCTTT.